What follows describes a single TCR beta chain. The data stem from a study of blood T cell repertoires in COVID-19. The CDR3 has 17 amino acids. V lost 2 bases to trimming and J lost 8 bases; unmatched junction nucleotides: 12. CDR1 MNHNS and CDR2 SASEGT come from the germline V gene. Clones were sequenced by immunoSEQ multiplex PCR, and TCRdb holds only the in-frame ones, with some missing. The sample consists of 130,000 to 150,000 clones, approximately 88% of them appearing once. This chain joins TRBV6-1 and TRBJ1-4, with 9 positions matching TRBD1. This TCR was recovered from a woman aged 25 to 39 with acute COVID-19. Material for sequencing was PBMCs or T cells enriched from blood (not recorded which). The CDR3 sequence: CASSEREGTGRREKLFF. CDR3 sequence (DNA): TGTGCCAGCAGTGAAAGGGAAGGGACAGGGCGGCGGGAAAAACTGTTTTTT.